These 31 T cell receptor beta chains came from one sample sequenced in a study of shared clonotypes between healthy human individuals. Produced via immunoSEQ multiplex PCR; TCRdb's table is partial and in-frame only. The sample has a few million clones; over 85% are singletons. Sequences were obtained from naive CD4+ T cells sorted from blood. Sample subset: CD45RA+ positively selected. The receptors originated from a young man in good health.

The V call is TRBV5-6, the J call TRBJ2-1; D is possibly TRBD1 (6 bases). The CDR3 spans 17 residues. Per germline, CDR1 SGHDT and CDR2 YYEEEE. The V and J ends lost 0 bases and 0 bases respectively, with 13 bases between them. In DNA, the CDR3 is TGTGCCAGCAGCTTGGTGGCCAGGGGAAGCTCCTACAATGAGCAGTTCTTC. As protein: CASSLVARGSSYNEQFF.

The chain links TRBV15 to TRBJ1-5, with D possibly being TRBD1 (6 bases). The germline V and J ends were trimmed by 3 bases and 9 bases, with 15 bases remaining between them. Germline CDR1 reads LNHNV; CDR2 reads YYDKDF (reference sequence). This CDR3 is 14 amino acids long. The CDR3 here is CATSSLQGQGPQHF. The CDR3 DNA follows: TGTGCCACCAGCAGTCTGCAGGGGCAAGGGCCCCAGCATTTT.

The chain couples TRBV2 to TRBJ2-3; D remains ambiguous. V was clipped by 3 bases and J by 2 bases, with 3 bases between them. The CDR3 consists of 12 residues. Germline assignment: CDR1 SNHLY and CDR2 FYNNEI. The CDR3 spells CASSEITDTQYF. CDR3 bases: TGTGCCAGCAGTGAGATCACAGATACGCAGTATTTT.

V and J are TRBV30 and TRBJ1-3; no definite D call. The V end was cut by 4 bases, the J end by 1 base, with 14 bases between. The V gene's germline CDR1 is GTSNPN and CDR2 SVGIG (reference sequence). There are 15 residues in the CDR3. CDR3 in amino acids: CAWTTRRRSGNTIYF. The CDR3 region has the DNA TGTGCCTGGACTACCAGGAGGCGTTCTGGAAACACCATATATTTT.

The chain joins TRBV7-9 to TRBJ1-2; TRBD1 agrees at 9 bases. Trimming took 5 bases from V and 2 from J; bases not matched to a gene: 6. CDR1 and CDR2 from the germline V gene are SEHNR and FQNEAQ (reference sequence). The CDR3 has 15 amino acids. The CDR3 reads CASSPWTGENYGYTF. The CDR3 DNA reads TGTGCCAGCAGCCCTTGGACAGGGGAGAACTATGGCTACACCTTC. The full variable domain, in which reference TRBV7-9 and TRBJ1-2 provide the parts outside the CDR3, is DTGVSQNPRHKITKRGQNVTFRCDPISEHNRLYWYRQTLGQGPEFLTYFQNEAQLEKSRLLSDRFSAERPKGSFSTLEIQRTEQGDSAMYLCASSPWTGENYGYTFGSGTRLTVV.

The CDR3 loop reads CASSTRQTLGNTIYF. In DNA form, the CDR3 reads TGTGCCAGCAGCACCCGACAGACACTTGGAAACACCATATATTTT. The chain links TRBV21-1 to TRBJ1-3; the table's D call, TRBD1, has no DNA check behind it. TRBV21-1 is labeled a pseudogene. There are 15 residues in the CDR3.

The chain links TRBV5-1 to TRBJ1-1, with D perhaps TRBD1 (5 bases). Trimming shortened V by 1 base and J by 0 bases, and 13 bases separated the two germline ends. CDR1 is SGHRS, CDR2 YFSETQ, per germline. The CDR3 runs to 16 residues. The CDR3 loop reads CASSLWPLGVNTEAFF. The CDR3 DNA is TGCGCCAGCAGCTTGTGGCCCCTGGGGGTGAACACTGAAGCTTTCTTT.

The chain has TRBV18 and TRBJ1-1; TRBD1 aligns across 9 bases. J lost 4 bases, V lost 5 bases, and 5 bases had no gene match. The germline CDR1 and CDR2 sequences are KGHSH and LQKENI. The CDR3 spans 14 residues. The CDR3 coding sequence is TGTGCCAGCTCAACGACGACAGGGGGCACTGAAGCTTTCTTT. Translation gives CASSTTTGGTEAFF.

The V and J genes are TRBV7-9 and TRBJ2-1; TRBD1 is a possible D gene (6 bases). Germline V gene sequence: CDR1 SEHNR, CDR2 FQNEAQ (reference sequence). V gave up 5 bases and J gave up 4 bases, with 24 bases separating them. CDR3 length: 18 residues. CDR3 loop: CASSPQPQGPFQYNEQFF. DNA for the CDR3: TGTGCCAGCAGCCCTCAGCCCCAGGGGCCCTTCCAATACAATGAGCAGTTCTTC.

The J gene is TRBJ2-7, the V gene TRBV11-2; no clear D. Deletions cut 7 bases from V and 0 bases from J, with 16 bases between. Per germline, CDR1 SGHAT and CDR2 FQNNGV. The CDR3 is 15 residues long. The CDR3 region is CASTFWAGSSYEQYF. The CDR3 DNA reads TGTGCCAGCACCTTCTGGGCCGGAAGCTCCTACGAGCAGTACTTC.

The DNA of the CDR3 is TGTGCCAGCAGCTTGGAGCTGCGGGAGGTTACAGATACGCAGTATTTT. It specifies CASSLELREVTDTQYF. The chain uses TRBV11-2 and TRBJ2-3; 8 bases align to TRBD2. The CDR3 loop spans 16 amino acids. Per germline, CDR1 SGHAT and CDR2 FQNNGV. With V trimmed by 3 bases and J by 3 bases, 8 bases remained unmatched. The variable domain in full, with the rest retrieved from reference TRBV11-2 and TRBJ2-3, is EAGVAQSPRYKIIEKRQSVAFWCNPISGHATLYWYQQILGQGPKLLIQFQNNGVVDDSQLPKDRFSAERLKGVDSTLKIQPAKLEDSAVYLCASSLELREVTDTQYFGPGTRLTVL.

The V and J genes are TRBV4-3 and TRBJ2-5; perhaps D is TRBD1 or TRBD2 (5 bases each). This CDR3 is 15 amino acids long. Germline V gene data show CDR1 as LGHNA and CDR2 as YSLEER. V was shortened by 0 bases and J by 5 bases, with 13 bases between the two germline ends. The CDR3 nucleotides read TGCGCCAGCAGCCAAGAAGCGAGGGGCCGGGAGACCCAGTACTTC. Its translation: CASSQEARGRETQYF.

The chain combines TRBV19 with TRBJ2-7, with D tentatively TRBD2 (5 bases). V was cut by 3 bases and J by 6 bases, with 12 bases left in between. This CDR3 is 13 amino acids long. Looked up from germline, CDR1 is LNHDA and CDR2 is SQIVND (reference sequence). In nucleotides, the CDR3 is TGTGCCAGTAGTATTAATAAAGGGAGCGAGCAGTACTTC. Residues: CASSINKGSEQYF.

The chain is built from TRBV5-1 and TRBJ1-1, with TRBD1 as a possible D gene (5 bases). The CDR3 is 15 amino acids. The V end lost 5 bases, the J end lost 1 base, and 15 bases lay between the germline ends. In germline, CDR1 is SGHRS, CDR2 YFSETQ. The CDR3 region has the DNA TGCGCCAGCAGAGGGGAGGGGCAGGAGAACACTGAAGCTTTCTTT. It encodes CASRGEGQENTEAFF.

In this sample, this clone turned up once. The CDR3 DNA sequence: TGCGCCAGCAGCTTACCGGGACAGGACTACGAGCAGTACTTC. The encoded protein is CASSLPGQDYEQYF. The rearrangement links TRBV5-1 to TRBJ2-7; TRBD1 aligns across 8 bases. After removal of 2 bases from V and 3 bases from J, the junction contained 4 bases not matched to a gene. This CDR3 has 14 amino acids. The germline CDR1 and CDR2 sequences are SGHRS and YFSETQ.

This chain uses TRBV25-1 with TRBJ2-1; D call uncertain. Germline V CDR1 and CDR2: MGHDK, SYGVNS. This CDR3 has 14 amino acids. Trimming stripped 4 bases from V and 6 bases from J, with 13 bases between. The CDR3 region has the DNA TGTGCCAGCAGTGCCCCCACTGGGGTCAATGAGCAGTTCTTC. Encoded protein: CASSAPTGVNEQFF. Using reference TRBV25-1 and TRBJ2-1 for the parts outside the CDR3, the full variable domain is EADIYQTPRYLVIGTGKKITLECSQTMGHDKMYWYQQDPGMELHLIHYSYGVNSTEKGDLSSESTVSRIRTEHFPLTLESARPSHTSQYLCASSAPTGVNEQFFGPGTRLTVL.

V usage is TRBV21-1 and J usage is TRBJ2-5; TRBD1, the D gene given by the table, was not confirmed from the DNA. TRBV21-1 is a pseudogene. The CDR3 spans 16 residues. The DNA of the CDR3 is TGTGCCAGCAGCCCTCGGGACAGGGGAGGGCCAGAGACCCAGTACTTC. Translating it yields CASSPRDRGGPETQYF.

This chain uses TRBV19 with TRBJ2-4; D is unclear. Germline V gives CDR1 LNHDA, CDR2 SQIVND (reference sequence). CDR3 size: 14 residues. V was pared by 7 bases and J by 5 bases, with 15 bases between. The CDR3 reads CASTSLVPENIQYF. The CDR3 DNA is TGTGCCAGTACCTCCCTGGTCCCAGAAAACATTCAGTACTTC. The full variable domain, its missing parts supplied by reference TRBV19 and TRBJ2-4, is DGGITQSPKYLFRKEGQNVTLSCEQNLNHDAMYWYRQDPGQGLRLIYYSQIVNDFQKGDIAEGYSVSREKKESFPLTVTSAQKNPTAFYLCASTSLVPENIQYFGAGTRLSVL.

The rearrangement uses TRBV7-2 and TRBJ2-1; the D gene is possibly TRBD2 (6 bases). Germline V gene data show CDR1 as SGHTA and CDR2 as FQGNSA. V lost 1 base and J 5 bases, leaving 9 bases between the germline ends. This CDR3 region has 14 residues. This CDR3 is CASSLGGNNNEQFF. The CDR3 DNA reads TGTGCCAGCAGCTTAGGCGGGAATAACAATGAGCAGTTCTTC.

The V gene is TRBV6-1, the J gene TRBJ2-7; D may be TRBD2 (6 bases). With 10 bases removed from V and 6 bases from J, the gap between germline ends came to 13 bases. In germline, CDR1 is MNHNS, CDR2 SASEGT. The CDR3 runs 11 residues. Here the CDR3 reads CATGLGGEQYF. Here the CDR3 DNA reads TGTGCCACCGGTCTCGGGGGCGAGCAGTACTTC.

This chain links TRBV5-1 with TRBJ1-1; unclear D gene. Trimming took 5 bases from V and 4 from J, leaving 15 bases between them. Germline V lookup: CDR1 SGHRS, CDR2 YFSETQ. The CDR3 is 14 amino acids. Written as DNA, the CDR3 is TGCGCCAGCAGACCCACTGGTGTAGTCACTGAAGCTTTCTTT. Its protein product is CASRPTGVVTEAFF. The whole variable domain, remainder taken from reference TRBV5-1 and TRBJ1-1, is KAGVTQTPRYLIKTRGQQVTLSCSPISGHRSVSWYQQTPGQGLQFLFEYFSETQRNKGNFPGRFSGRQFSNSRSEMNVSTLELGDSALYLCASRPTGVVTEAFFGQGTRLTVV.

The chain carries TRBV25-1 and TRBJ2-7; D is possibly TRBD1 or TRBD2 (5 bases each). From germline, CDR1 is MGHDK and CDR2 SYGVNS. Trimming took 3 bases from V and 3 from J, leaving 12 bases between them. CDR3 length: 14 amino acids. CDR3 in DNA: TGTGCCAGCAGTGACCCTACGAGGGGCTACGAGCAGTACTTC. It encodes CASSDPTRGYEQYF.

This chain uses TRBV6-5 with TRBJ1-6, with unresolved D. V gave up 6 bases and J gave up 14 bases, with 23 bases separating them. CDR1 and CDR2 (germline): MNHEY, SVGAGI. There are 15 residues in the CDR3. The CDR3: CASRPTTSHARTLHF. CDR3 bases: TGTGCCAGCAGACCGACCACCAGCCATGCTAGAACCCTCCACTTT.

A single count supports this clone. J is TRBJ2-7 and V is TRBV14, with 7 bases that match TRBD1. The germline CDR1 and CDR2 sequences are SGHDN and FVKESK. V was pared by 4 bases and J by 12 bases, with 6 bases of the junction left unmatched. The length of the CDR3 is 11 residues. Here the CDR3 DNA reads TGTGCCAGCAGCCCGGGACAGAAGGCGTACTTC. Translation gives CASSPGQKAYF.

The rearrangement joins TRBV27 to TRBJ1-5; D gene ambiguous. The V end lost 7 bases, the J end lost 3 bases, and 10 bases lay between the germline ends. From germline, CDR1 is MNHEY and CDR2 SMNVEV (reference sequence). The CDR3 has 13 residues. DNA for the CDR3: TGTGCCAGCACGGCAGAGGTCAATCAGCCCCAGCATTTT. Protein sequence: CASTAEVNQPQHF.

V is TRBV7-2 and J is TRBJ2-2; D is tentatively TRBD1 or TRBD2 (5 bases each). The germline gives CDR1 SGHTA, CDR2 FQGNSA. The germline V and J ends were trimmed by 5 bases and 7 bases, with 29 bases remaining between them. The CDR3 length is 19 residues. The CDR3 protein is CASSQRLITGTTKDGELFF. Written as DNA, the CDR3 is TGTGCCAGCAGCCAAAGACTAATAACCGGGACCACAAAGGACGGGGAGCTGTTTTTT.

The chain links TRBV2 to TRBJ1-1, with D possibly being TRBD1 (6 bases). Trimming removed 8 bases from V and 7 bases from J, with 17 bases in between. The CDR3 consists of 13 residues. Looked up from germline, CDR1 is SNHLY and CDR2 is FYNNEI. In DNA, the CDR3 is TGTGCCAGCGAACCTGGACAGCCAATTGAAGCTTTCTTT. Translation: CASEPGQPIEAFF.

The chain joins TRBV28 to TRBJ1-2, with D perhaps TRBD1 (6 bases). V was trimmed by 9 bases and J by 1 base, leaving 12 bases between them. CDR3 length: 13 residues. Germline values: CDR1 MDHEN, CDR2 SYDVKM. The DNA for the CDR3 is TGTGCCAGTTTCTCCAGGGGTAACTATGGCTACACCTTC. Protein product: CASFSRGNYGYTF.

The rearrangement links TRBV28 to TRBJ2-7, with 7 nucleotides matching TRBD2. The ends lost 8 bases at V and 0 bases at J; junction bases unmatched: 10. Per the germline V gene, CDR1 is MDHEN and CDR2 is SYDVKM. The CDR3 totals 15 residues. CDR3 nucleotide sequence: TGTGCCAGCGCTGGGGAGGGCCGAAGCTCCTACGAGCAGTACTTC. Translated, it gives CASAGEGRSSYEQYF.

The chain recombines TRBV10-1 with TRBJ2-7, with D uncertain. The ends were cut back, 4 bases at V and 0 bases at J, with 10 bases in the middle. The germline CDR1 and CDR2 sequences are WNHNN and SYGVQD (reference sequence). The CDR3 contains 14 residues. CDR3 bases: TGCGCCAGCAGTGGGGCAGCCAGCTCCTACGAGCAGTACTTC. Encoded protein: CASSGAASSYEQYF.

The chain couples TRBV28 to TRBJ2-7; 10 positions agree with TRBD2. Looked up from germline, CDR1 is MDHEN and CDR2 is SYDVKM. V was clipped by 5 bases and J by 4 bases; unmatched bases: 17. The CDR3 contains 18 residues. CDR3 in DNA: TGTGCCAGCAGTCCGGCCCGGGGGAGCGGGGGGGCGCAATACGAGCAGTACTTC. It codes for CASSPARGSGGAQYEQYF.